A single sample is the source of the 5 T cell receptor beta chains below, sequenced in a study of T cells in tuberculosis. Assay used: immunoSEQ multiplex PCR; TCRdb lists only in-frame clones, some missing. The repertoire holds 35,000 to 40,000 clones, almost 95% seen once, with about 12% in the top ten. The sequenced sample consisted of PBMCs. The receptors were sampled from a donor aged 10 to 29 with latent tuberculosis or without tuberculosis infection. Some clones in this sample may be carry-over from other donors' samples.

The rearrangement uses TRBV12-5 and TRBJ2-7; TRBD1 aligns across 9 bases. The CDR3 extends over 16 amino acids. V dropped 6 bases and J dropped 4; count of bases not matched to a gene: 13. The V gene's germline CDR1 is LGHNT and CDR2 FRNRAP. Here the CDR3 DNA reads TGTGCTAGTGGGTCCTCGGATCGGGACAGGGAGTACGAGCAGTACTTC. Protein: CASGSSDRDREYEQYF.

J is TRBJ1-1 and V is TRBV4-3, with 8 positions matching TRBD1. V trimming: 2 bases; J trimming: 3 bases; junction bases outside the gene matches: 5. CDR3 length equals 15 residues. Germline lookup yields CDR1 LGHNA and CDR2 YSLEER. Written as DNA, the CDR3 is TGCGCCAGCAGCCAACTGACAGGGGTGGACACTGAAGCTTTCTTT. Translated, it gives CASSQLTGVDTEAFF.

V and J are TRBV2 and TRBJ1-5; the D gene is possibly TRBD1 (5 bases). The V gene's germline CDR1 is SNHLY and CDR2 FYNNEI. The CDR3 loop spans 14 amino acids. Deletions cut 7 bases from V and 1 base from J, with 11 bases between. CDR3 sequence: CASIDSLSNQPQHF. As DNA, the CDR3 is TGTGCCAGCATTGACAGTTTAAGCAATCAGCCCCAGCATTTT.

The CDR3 DNA reads TGTGCCAGCAGCTTAGGAAGCAGGGAGGGTACCGGGGAGCTGTTTTTT. Translated: CASSLGSREGTGELFF. The chain joins TRBV7-6 to TRBJ2-2; TRBD2 agrees at 7 bases. V was clipped by 1 base and J by 5 bases; unmatched bases: 7. This CDR3 comprises 16 residues. CDR1 and CDR2 from the germline V gene are SGHVS and FNYEAQ.

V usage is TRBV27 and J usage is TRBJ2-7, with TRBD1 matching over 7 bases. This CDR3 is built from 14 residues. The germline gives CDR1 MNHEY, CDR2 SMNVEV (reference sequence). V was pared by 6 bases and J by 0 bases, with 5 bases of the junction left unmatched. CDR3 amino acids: CASSYRGLSYEQYF. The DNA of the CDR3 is TGTGCCAGCAGCTACAGGGGCCTCTCCTACGAGCAGTACTTC.